The rows below give T cell receptor beta chains drawn from one sample of a study of spatial heterogeneity in lung cancer. TCRdb recomputed calls from the 5' RACE reads with MiXCR, one row per CDR3 protein. The top ten clones hold 7.4% of a sample with 20,000 to 25,000 distinct CDR3 sequences, 4.6% of them seen once. Here the sequenced sample was PBMCs, taken at surgery. The receptors derive from a male donor with early-stage non-small cell lung cancer. The CDR3 runs from the conserved cysteine through the conserved F or W. The order of the fields is CDR3 DNA, CDR3 protein, D gene, clone size, J gene, V gene. The D gene is left open where the match is weak. Clone size is stated in some rows and not others, as once, few, many or a class when expanded.

TGTGCCAGCAGTCCATCCGGGACGTCATCAGATACGCAGTATTTT	CASSPSGTSSDTQYF	-	many	TRBJ2-3	TRBV6-6
TGCAGCGTAATAGTTCAGACGAACACTGAAGCTTTCTTT	CSVIVQTNTEAFF	-	many	TRBJ1-1	TRBV29-1
TGTGCCATCAGTGAGTGGGGACTCAACACCGGGGAGCTGTTTTTT	CAISEWGLNTGELFF	-	many	TRBJ2-2	TRBV10-3
TGCAGTGCCCAAAGACAGTCGAACACCGGGGAGCTGTTTTTT	CSAQRQSNTGELFF	-	many	TRBJ2-2	TRBV20-1
TGTGCCCGGGCCGCGGACAGGGAGGACAATCAGCCCCAGCATTTT	CARAADREDNQPQHF	TRBD1	many	TRBJ1-5	TRBV5-5
TGTGCCAGACTTCGATGTTACTCCGGGAACACTGAAGCTTTCTTT	CARLRCYSGNTEAFF	-	many	TRBJ1-1	TRBV14
TGTGCCAGCAGTTCGACCCGGGGGTCTGAAGCTTTCTTT	CASSSTRGSEAFF	-	many	TRBJ1-1	TRBV27
TGTGCCAGCAGGCTCGGCATCCTCAATCAGCCCCAGCATTTT	CASRLGILNQPQHF	-	medium-sized	TRBJ1-5	TRBV6-1
TGCAGTGCTCAAGGCGGGGGAGACCAGGCTTTT	CSAQGGGDQAF	TRBD2	many	TRBJ2-3	TRBV20-1
TGCGCCAGCAGTCAGGGACAGTCCTACAATGAGCAGTTCTTC	CASSQGQSYNEQFF	TRBD1	few	TRBJ2-1	TRBV5-1
TGTGCCAGCAGTGACAGGGATACTAATTCACCCCTCCACTTT	CASSDRDTNSPLHF	-	-	TRBJ1-6	TRBV6-4
TGTGCCAGCAGCAAAGTTAAGGCGACCGAATCCCTCCACTTT	CASSKVKATESLHF	-	-	TRBJ1-6	TRBV21-1
TGTGCCAGCAGCTCTGGGGGACCCTCCACAGATACGCAGTATTTT	CASSSGGPSTDTQYF	-	many	TRBJ2-3	TRBV6-5
TGTGCCAGCAGCTCCACTAGCGGGAGCTCCCACGAGCAGTACTTC	CASSSTSGSSHEQYF	TRBD2	many	TRBJ2-7	TRBV7-6
TGCGCCAGCAGCCATGGACGGCCCTACGAGCAGTACTTC	CASSHGRPYEQYF	-	many	TRBJ2-7	TRBV5-1
TGTGCCAGCAGTTTGGACGGAACTGAAGCTTTCTTT	CASSLDGTEAFF	-	few	TRBJ1-1	TRBV12-3/TRBV12-4
TGTGCCAGCAGTTTGTTAGGTAGCGGGGGGGCGGAGACCCAGTACTTC	CASSLLGSGGAETQYF	TRBD2	few	TRBJ2-5	TRBV28
TGCGCCAGCAGCTTGGGGGGACAGAATGAAAAACTGTTTTTT	CASSLGGQNEKLFF	TRBD1	-	TRBJ1-4	TRBV5-1
TGCAGTGCTAGAGATGTGGGAAGAGATAGGGCCAACGTCCTGACTTTC	CSARDVGRDRANVLTF	-	many	TRBJ2-6	TRBV20-1
TGTGCCAGCAGTAAATTACATCAGGGAAGCAATCAGCCCCAGCATTTT	CASSKLHQGSNQPQHF	-	once	TRBJ1-5	TRBV6-6
TGTGCCAGCAGCCAAGATGTGAGGGGGCAAAATGGCTACACCTTC	CASSQDVRGQNGYTF	TRBD1	many	TRBJ1-2	TRBV14
TGCGCCAGCAGCCGGGGAATTGGGGGCAACTATGGCTACACCTTC	CASSRGIGGNYGYTF	-	many	TRBJ1-2	TRBV4-3
TGTGCCAGCAGCCCTCTTGGGAAGAGCGGCAAAAACATTCAGTACTTC	CASSPLGKSGKNIQYF	-	-	TRBJ2-4	TRBV12-3/TRBV12-4